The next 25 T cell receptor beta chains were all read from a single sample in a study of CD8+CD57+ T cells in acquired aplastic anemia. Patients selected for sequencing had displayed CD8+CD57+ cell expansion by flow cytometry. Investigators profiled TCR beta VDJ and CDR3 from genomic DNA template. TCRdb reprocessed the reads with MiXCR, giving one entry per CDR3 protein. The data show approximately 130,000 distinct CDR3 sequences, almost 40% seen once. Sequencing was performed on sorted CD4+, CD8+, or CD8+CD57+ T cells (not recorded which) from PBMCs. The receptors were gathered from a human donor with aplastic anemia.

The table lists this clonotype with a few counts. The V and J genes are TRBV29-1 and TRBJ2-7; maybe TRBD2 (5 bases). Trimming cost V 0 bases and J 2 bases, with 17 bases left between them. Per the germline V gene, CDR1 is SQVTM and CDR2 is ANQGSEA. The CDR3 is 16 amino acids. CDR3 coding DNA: TGCAGCGTTGAAGATCCAGCCGGCGGGTCGACCTACGAGCAGTACTTC. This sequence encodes CSVEDPAGGSTYEQYF.

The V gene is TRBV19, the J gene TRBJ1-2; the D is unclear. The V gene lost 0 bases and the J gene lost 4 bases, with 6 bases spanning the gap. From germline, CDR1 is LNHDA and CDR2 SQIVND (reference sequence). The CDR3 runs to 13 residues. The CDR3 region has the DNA TGTGCCAGTAGTATAGAAGCCGGCTATGGCTACACCTTC. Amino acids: CASSIEAGYGYTF.

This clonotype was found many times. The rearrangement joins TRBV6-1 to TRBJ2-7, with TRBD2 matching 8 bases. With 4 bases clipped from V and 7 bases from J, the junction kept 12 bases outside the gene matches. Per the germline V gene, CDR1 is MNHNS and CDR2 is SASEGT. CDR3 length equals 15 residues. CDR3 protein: CASSAGGGMVREQYV. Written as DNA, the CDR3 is TGTGCCAGCAGTGCCGGGGGGGGCATGGTGAGGGAGCAGTACGTC.

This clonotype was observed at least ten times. For the CDR3, the DNA is TGTGCCACCAGTGCCCTGGGTGAAAAACTGTTTTTT. Amino acids: CATSALGEKLFF. The rearrangement joins TRBV24-1 to TRBJ1-4; D ambiguous. The CDR3 length is 12 residues. Trimming removed 5 bases from V and 7 bases from J, with 7 bases in between. Per the germline V gene, CDR1 is KGHDR and CDR2 is SFDVKD.

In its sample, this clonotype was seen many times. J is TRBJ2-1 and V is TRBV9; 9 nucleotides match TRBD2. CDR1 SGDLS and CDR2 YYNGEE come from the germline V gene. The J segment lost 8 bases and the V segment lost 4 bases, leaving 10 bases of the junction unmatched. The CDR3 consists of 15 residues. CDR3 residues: CASSSQAAGGDEQFF. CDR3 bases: TGTGCCAGCAGCTCTCAGGCGGCGGGGGGGGATGAGCAGTTCTTC.

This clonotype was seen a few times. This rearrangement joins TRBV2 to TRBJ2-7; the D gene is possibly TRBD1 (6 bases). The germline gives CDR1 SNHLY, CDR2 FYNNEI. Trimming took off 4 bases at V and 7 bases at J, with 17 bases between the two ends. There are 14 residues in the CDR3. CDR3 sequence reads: CASSGGQPMAEQYV. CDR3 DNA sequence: TGTGCCAGCAGTGGTGGACAGCCTATGGCGGAGCAGTACGTC.

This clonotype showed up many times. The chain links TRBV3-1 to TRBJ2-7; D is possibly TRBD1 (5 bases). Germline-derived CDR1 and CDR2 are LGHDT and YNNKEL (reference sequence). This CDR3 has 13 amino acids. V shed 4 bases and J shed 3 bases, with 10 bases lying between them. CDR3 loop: CASSRQKDYEQYF. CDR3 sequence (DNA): TGTGCCAGCAGCCGACAGAAAGACTACGAGCAGTACTTC.

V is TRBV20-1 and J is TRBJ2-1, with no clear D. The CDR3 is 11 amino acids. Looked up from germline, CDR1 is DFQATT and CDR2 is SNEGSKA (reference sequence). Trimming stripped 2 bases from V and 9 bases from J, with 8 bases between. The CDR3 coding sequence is TGCAGTGCTAGACTGGGTGTTGAGCAGTTCTTC. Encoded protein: CSARLGVEQFF.

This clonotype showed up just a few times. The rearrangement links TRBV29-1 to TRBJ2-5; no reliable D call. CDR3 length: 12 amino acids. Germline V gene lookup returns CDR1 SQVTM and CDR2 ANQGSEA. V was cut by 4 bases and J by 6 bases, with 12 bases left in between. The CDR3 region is CSVAILVKTQYF. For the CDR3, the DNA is TGCAGCGTTGCGATCCTGGTAAAGACCCAGTACTTC. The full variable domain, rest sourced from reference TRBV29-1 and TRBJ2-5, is SAVISQKPSRDICQRGTSLTIQCQVDSQVTMMFWYRQQPGQSLTLIATANQGSEATYESGFVIDKFPISRPNLTFSTLTVSNMSPEDSSIYLCSVAILVKTQYFGPGTRLLVL.

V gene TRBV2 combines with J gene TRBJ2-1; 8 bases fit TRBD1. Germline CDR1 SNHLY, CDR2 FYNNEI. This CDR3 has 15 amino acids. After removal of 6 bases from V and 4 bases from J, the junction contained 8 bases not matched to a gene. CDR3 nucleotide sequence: TGTGCCAGCAGGTGGACAGGGATAATTTACAATGAGCAGTTCTTC. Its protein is CASRWTGIIYNEQFF.

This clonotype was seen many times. CDR3 region: CASHRWGGHENTQYF. The CDR3 DNA reads as TGTGCCAGTCACAGGTGGGGGGGCCATGAGAATACGCAGTATTTT. This sequence joins TRBV19 and TRBJ2-3; tentative D call: TRBD2 (7 bases). V lost 8 bases, J lost 7 bases, and 22 bases lay in between. Germline V gives CDR1 LNHDA, CDR2 SQIVND (reference sequence). The CDR3 runs to 15 residues.

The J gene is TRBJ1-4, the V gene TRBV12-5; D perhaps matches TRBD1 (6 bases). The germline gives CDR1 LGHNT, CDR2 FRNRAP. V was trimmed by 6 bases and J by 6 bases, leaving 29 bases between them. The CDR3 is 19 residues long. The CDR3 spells CASGLLHILDSGKDEKLFF. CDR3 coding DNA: TGTGCTAGTGGCCTCTTGCATATCCTGGACAGCGGGAAGGATGAAAAACTGTTTTTT.

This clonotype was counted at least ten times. DNA of the CDR3: TGTGCCAGTAGTATCTCCGGGGGGGGTCCCTCCTACGAGCAGTACTTC. Its translation: CASSISGGGPSYEQYF. The chain couples TRBV19 to TRBJ2-7; 8 bases are shared with TRBD2. This CDR3 spans 16 amino acids. Germline CDR1 reads LNHDA; CDR2 reads SQIVND (reference sequence). Trimming cost V 3 bases and J 0 bases; bases outside gene matches: 7.

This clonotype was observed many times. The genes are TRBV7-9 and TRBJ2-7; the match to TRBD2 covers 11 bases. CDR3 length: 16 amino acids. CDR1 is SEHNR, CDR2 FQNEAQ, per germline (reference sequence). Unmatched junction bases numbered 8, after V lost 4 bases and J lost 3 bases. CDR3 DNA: TGTGCCAGCAGCTCTAGGACTAGCGGGTACATCTACGAGCAGTACTTC. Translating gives CASSSRTSGYIYEQYF.

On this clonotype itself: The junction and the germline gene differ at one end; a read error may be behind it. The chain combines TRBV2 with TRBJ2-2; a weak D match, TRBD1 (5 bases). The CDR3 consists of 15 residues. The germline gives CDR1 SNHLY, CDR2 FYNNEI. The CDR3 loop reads CAGSEASGATGELFF. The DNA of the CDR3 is TGTGCCGGCAGTGAAGCTAGTGGGGCCACCGGGGAGCTGTTTTTT.

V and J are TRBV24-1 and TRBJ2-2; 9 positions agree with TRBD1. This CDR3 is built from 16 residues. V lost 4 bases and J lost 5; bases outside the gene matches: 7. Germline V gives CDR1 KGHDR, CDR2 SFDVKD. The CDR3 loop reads CATSDPGQGVTGELFF. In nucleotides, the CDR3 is TGTGCCACCAGTGACCCGGGACAGGGAGTTACCGGGGAGCTGTTTTTT.

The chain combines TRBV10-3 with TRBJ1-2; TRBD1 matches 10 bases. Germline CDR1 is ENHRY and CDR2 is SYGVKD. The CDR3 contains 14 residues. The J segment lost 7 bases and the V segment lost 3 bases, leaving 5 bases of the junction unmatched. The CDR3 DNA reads TGTGCCATCAGTGAAGGGGGGACAGGGGTTGGCTACACCTTC. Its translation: CAISEGGTGVGYTF.

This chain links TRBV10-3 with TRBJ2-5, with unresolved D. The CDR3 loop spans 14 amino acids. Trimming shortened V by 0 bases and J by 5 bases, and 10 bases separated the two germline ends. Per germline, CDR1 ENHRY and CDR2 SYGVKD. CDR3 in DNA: TGTGCCATCAGTGAGTCGAGGACCGGGGAGACCCAGTACTTC. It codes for CAISESRTGETQYF.

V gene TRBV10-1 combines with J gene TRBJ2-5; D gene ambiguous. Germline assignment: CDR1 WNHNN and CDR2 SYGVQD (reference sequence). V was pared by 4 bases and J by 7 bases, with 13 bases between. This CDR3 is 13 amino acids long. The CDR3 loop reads CASSARKLGTQYF. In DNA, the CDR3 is TGCGCCAGCAGTGCACGGAAATTGGGGACCCAGTACTTC.

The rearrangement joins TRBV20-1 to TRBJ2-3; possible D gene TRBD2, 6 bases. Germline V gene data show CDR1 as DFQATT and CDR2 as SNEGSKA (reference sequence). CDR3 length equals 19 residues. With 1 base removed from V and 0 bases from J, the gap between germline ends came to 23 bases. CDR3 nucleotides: TGCAGTGCTAGAGGTCCCGCGGAGGGGCAAGCTAGCAGCACAGATACGCAGTATTTT. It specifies CSARGPAEGQASSTDTQYF.

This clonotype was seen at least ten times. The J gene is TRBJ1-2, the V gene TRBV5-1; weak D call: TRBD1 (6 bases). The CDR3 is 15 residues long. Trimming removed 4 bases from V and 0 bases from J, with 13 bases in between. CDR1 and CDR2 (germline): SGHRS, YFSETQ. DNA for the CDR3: TGCGCCAGCAGCCCAGGGACAACAACTAACTATGGCTACACCTTC. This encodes CASSPGTTTNYGYTF. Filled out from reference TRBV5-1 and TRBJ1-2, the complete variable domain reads KAGVTQTPRYLIKTRGQQVTLSCSPISGHRSVSWYQQTPGQGLQFLFEYFSETQRNKGNFPGRFSGRQFSNSRSEMNVSTLELGDSALYLCASSPGTTTNYGYTFGSGTRLTVV.

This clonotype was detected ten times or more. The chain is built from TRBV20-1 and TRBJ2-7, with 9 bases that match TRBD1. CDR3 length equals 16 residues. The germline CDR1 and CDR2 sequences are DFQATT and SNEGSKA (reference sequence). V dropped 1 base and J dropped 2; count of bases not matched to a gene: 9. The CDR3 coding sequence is TGCAGTGCTAGAGTCCCACCGGGACAGGGCACCTACGAGCAGTACTTC. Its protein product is CSARVPPGQGTYEQYF.

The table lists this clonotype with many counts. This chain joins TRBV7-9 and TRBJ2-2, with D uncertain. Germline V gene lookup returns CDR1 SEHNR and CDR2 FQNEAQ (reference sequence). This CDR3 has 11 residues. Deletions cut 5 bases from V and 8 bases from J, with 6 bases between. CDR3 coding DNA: TGTGCCAGCAGCCCGTCGGGGGAGCTGTTTTTT. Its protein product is CASSPSGELFF.

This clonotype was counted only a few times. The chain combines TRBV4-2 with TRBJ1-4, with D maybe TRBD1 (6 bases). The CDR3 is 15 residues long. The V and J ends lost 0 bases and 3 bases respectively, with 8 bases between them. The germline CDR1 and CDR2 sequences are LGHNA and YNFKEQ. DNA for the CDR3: TGTGCCAGCAGCCAAGATGCAGGGGCTAATGAAAAACTGTTTTTT. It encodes CASSQDAGANEKLFF.

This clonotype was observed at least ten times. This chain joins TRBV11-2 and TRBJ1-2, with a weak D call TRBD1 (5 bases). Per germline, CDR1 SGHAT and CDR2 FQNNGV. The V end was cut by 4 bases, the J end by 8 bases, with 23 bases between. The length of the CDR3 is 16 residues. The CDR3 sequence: CASSSNGRVGRGGYTF. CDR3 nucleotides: TGTGCCAGCAGCTCTAATGGCAGGGTAGGGCGGGGCGGCTACACCTTC.